The rows below give T cell receptor beta chains drawn from one sample of a study of regulatory T cells in long-lasting Graves disease. TCRdb fed the multiplex PCR reads into MiXCR, producing one record per CDR3 protein. The sample has hundreds of thousands of distinct CDR3 sequences, 20% seen once; the top ten hold around 21%. The input for sequencing was peripheral blood mononuclear cells (PBMCs), taken when the disease was refractory, from a patient treated with antithyroid drugs. The receptors derive from a female donor with Graves disease. Each CDR3 is given with its conserved first and last residue. D genes are given only for firm matches. Size tells how often a clone was seen (once, few, many) or the class of an expanded clone, and some rows leave it out.

size: many; V: TRBV10-3; D: -; J: TRBJ1-2; DNA: TGTGCCATCCTTAAGGGACCCAACTATGGCTACACCTTC; CDR3: CAILKGPNYGYTF
size: -; V: TRBV20-1; D: -; J: TRBJ2-2; DNA: TGCAGTGCTAGTAAGGCGGGACGATTCGTCGGGGGGCTGTTTTTT; CDR3: CSASKAGRFVGGLFF
size: many; V: TRBV11-1; D: TRBD1; J: TRBJ2-7; DNA: TGTGCCAGCAGCTTAACCGGGACAGCCGGCGAGCAGTACTTC; CDR3: CASSLTGTAGEQYF
size: -; V: TRBV11-1; D: -; J: TRBJ1-1; DNA: TGTGCCAGCAGCCCGGCAGGGTACACTGAAGCTTTCTTT; CDR3: CASSPAGYTEAFF
size: many; V: TRBV5-1; D: TRBD1; J: TRBJ1-1; DNA: TGTGCCAGCAGCGGTAGACAGGGGCGCAACACTGAAGCTTTCTTT; CDR3: CASSGRQGRNTEAFF
size: few; V: TRBV5-5; D: -; J: TRBJ2-2; DNA: TGTGCCAGCGGACGGAGGGGGACCGGGGAGCTGTTTTTT; CDR3: CASGRRGTGELFF
size: -; V: TRBV14; D: -; J: TRBJ1-2; DNA: TGTGCCAGCAGCCACCGACCGCCCGGGAGCCTTGATGGCTACACCTTC; CDR3: CASSHRPPGSLDGYTF
size: few; V: TRBV4-3; D: -; J: TRBJ1-5; DNA: TGCGCCAGCAGCCAATCCAGAGATCAGCCCCAGCATTTT; CDR3: CASSQSRDQPQHF
size: -; V: TRBV7-2; D: TRBD1; J: TRBJ2-7; DNA: TGTGCCAGCAGCCCTGTCCGGGGGACAGGGGGAGACGAGCAGTACTTC; CDR3: CASSPVRGTGGDEQYF
size: -; V: TRBV7-9; D: TRBD2; J: TRBJ2-7; DNA: TGTGCCAGCAGCCCGCGGGAGCTTTACGAGCAGTACTTC; CDR3: CASSPRELYEQYF
size: few; V: TRBV27; D: TRBD2; J: TRBJ2-2; DNA: TGTGCCAGCAGCAAACTAGCGACCGGGGAGCTGTTTTTT; CDR3: CASSKLATGELFF
size: many; V: TRBV6-1; D: TRBD2; J: TRBJ2-7; DNA: TGTGCCACCCGGGGGGGGCAGGGCGGAGAGCAGTACTTC; CDR3: CATRGGQGGEQYF
size: few; V: TRBV19; D: TRBD1; J: TRBJ1-5; DNA: TGTGCCAGTAGTGCGGGACAGGGTATTCAGCCCCAGCATTTT; CDR3: CASSAGQGIQPQHF
size: many; V: TRBV2; D: TRBD2; J: TRBJ2-7; DNA: TGTGCCAGCAGGCTGATAGCGGGTCAGGCCTACGAGCAGTACTTC; CDR3: CASRLIAGQAYEQYF
size: many; V: TRBV7-2; D: TRBD2; J: TRBJ2-5; DNA: TGTGCCAGCAGCTTAGCTTTGACGCGGGAGGGCGGGGAGACCCAGTACTTC; CDR3: CASSLALTREGGETQYF